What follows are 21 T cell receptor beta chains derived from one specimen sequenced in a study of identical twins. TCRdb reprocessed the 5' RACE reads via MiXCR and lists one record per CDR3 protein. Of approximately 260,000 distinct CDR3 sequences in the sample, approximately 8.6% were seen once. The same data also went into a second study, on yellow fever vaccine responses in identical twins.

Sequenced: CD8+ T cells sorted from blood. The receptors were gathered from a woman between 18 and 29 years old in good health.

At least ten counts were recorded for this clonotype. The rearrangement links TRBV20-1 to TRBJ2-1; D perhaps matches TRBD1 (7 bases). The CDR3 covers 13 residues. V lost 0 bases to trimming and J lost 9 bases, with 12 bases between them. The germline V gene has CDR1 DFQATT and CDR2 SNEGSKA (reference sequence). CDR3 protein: CSARDDREVEQFF. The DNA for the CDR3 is TGCAGTGCTAGAGACGACAGGGAGGTTGAGCAGTTCTTC.

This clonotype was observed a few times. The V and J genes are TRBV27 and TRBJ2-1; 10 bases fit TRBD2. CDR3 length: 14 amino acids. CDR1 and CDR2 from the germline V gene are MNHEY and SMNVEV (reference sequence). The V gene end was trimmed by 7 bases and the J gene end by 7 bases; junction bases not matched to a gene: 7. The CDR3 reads CASKRLAGYNEQFF. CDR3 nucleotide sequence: TGTGCCAGCAAAAGACTAGCGGGTTATAATGAGCAGTTCTTC.

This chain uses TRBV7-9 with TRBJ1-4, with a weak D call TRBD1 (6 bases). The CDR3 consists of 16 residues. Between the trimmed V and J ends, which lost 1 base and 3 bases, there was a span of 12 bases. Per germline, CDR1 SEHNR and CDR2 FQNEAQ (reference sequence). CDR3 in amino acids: CASSLDQGWPNEKLFF. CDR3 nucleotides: TGTGCCAGCAGCTTAGACCAGGGGTGGCCTAATGAAAAACTGTTTTTT.

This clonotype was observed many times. This CDR3 is CSVEEFQISSGYGYTF. The CDR3 DNA is TGCAGCGTTGAAGAGTTTCAGATCAGTAGTGGCTATGGCTACACCTTC. V is TRBV29-1 and J is TRBJ1-2; D call uncertain. CDR1 is SQVTM, CDR2 ANQGSEA, per germline. The V end was cut by 0 bases, the J end by 4 bases, with 18 bases between. The CDR3 spans 16 residues. Complete variable domain (other parts from reference TRBV29-1 and TRBJ1-2): SAVISQKPSRDICQRGTSLTIQCQVDSQVTMMFWYRQQPGQSLTLIATANQGSEATYESGFVIDKFPISRPNLTFSTLTVSNMSPEDSSIYLCSVEEFQISSGYGYTFGSGTRLTVV.

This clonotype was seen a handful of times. The CDR3 DNA sequence: TGTGCCAGCAGCCCTTCATTCCTGGACACCTTGAACACTGAAGCTTTCTTT. Translation: CASSPSFLDTLNTEAFF. This chain uses TRBV7-3 with TRBJ1-1; a weak D match, TRBD1 (5 bases). The CDR3 length is 17 residues. V lost 5 bases to trimming and J lost 0 bases, with 19 bases between them. Germline loops: CDR1 SGHTA, CDR2 FQGTGA. Full variable domain (missing parts from reference TRBV7-3 and TRBJ1-1): GAGVSQTPSNKVTEKGKYVELRCDPISGHTALYWYRQSLGQGPEFLIYFQGTGAADDSGLPNDRFFAVRPEGSVSTLKIQRTERGDSAVYLCASSPSFLDTLNTEAFFGQGTRLTVV.

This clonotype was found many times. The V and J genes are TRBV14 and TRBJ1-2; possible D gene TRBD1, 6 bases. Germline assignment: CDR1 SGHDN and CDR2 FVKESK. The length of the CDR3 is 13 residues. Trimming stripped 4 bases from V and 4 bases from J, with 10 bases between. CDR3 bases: TGTGCCAGCAGCCCCGGGACATCCTATGGCTACACCTTC. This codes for CASSPGTSYGYTF.

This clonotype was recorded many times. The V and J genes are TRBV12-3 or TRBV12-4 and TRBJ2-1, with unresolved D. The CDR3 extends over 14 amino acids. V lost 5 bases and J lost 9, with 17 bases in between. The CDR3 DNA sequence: TGTGCCAGCAGTCCTGATAAACTGTACGGTGAGCAGTTCTTC. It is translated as CASSPDKLYGEQFF.

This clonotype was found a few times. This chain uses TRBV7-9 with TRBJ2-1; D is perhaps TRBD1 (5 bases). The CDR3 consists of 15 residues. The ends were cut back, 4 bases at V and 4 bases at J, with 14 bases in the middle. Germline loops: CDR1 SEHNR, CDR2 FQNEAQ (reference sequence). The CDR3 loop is CASSSDRDLYNEQFF. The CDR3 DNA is TGTGCCAGCAGCTCCGACAGAGACCTTTACAATGAGCAGTTCTTC.

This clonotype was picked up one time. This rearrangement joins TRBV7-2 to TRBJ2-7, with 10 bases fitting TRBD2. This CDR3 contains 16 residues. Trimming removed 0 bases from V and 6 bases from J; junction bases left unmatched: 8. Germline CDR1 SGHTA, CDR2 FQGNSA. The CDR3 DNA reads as TGTGCCAGCAGCTTAGCGCGAAGCGGGGGGGCCGGCGAGCAGTACTTC. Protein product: CASSLARSGGAGEQYF.

This CDR3 reads CATSRDGKRGFLTDTQYF. Written as DNA, the CDR3 is TGTGCCACCAGCAGAGATGGAAAGCGGGGGTTCCTCACAGATACGCAGTATTTT. The chain employs TRBV15 and TRBJ2-3, with 8 bases identical to TRBD2. This CDR3 spans 18 amino acids. The germline V gene encodes CDR1 LNHNV and CDR2 YYDKDF (reference sequence). The V segment lost 0 bases and the J segment 2 bases; nucleotides outside the gene matches: 10.

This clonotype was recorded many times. CDR3: CASSLVSPRGEETQYF. CDR3 DNA sequence: TGTGCCAGCAGCTTGGTGTCCCCACGAGGGGAAGAGACCCAGTACTTC. The V call is TRBV7-9, the J call TRBJ2-5; tentatively, D is TRBD1 or TRBD2 (5 bases each). CDR3 length: 16 amino acids. The germline V gene has CDR1 SEHNR and CDR2 FQNEAQ (reference sequence). V was trimmed by 3 bases and J by 3 bases, leaving 17 bases between them.

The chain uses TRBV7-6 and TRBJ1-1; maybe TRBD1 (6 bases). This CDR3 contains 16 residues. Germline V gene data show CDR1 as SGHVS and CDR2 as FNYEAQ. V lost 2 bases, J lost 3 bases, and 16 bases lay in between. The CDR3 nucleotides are TGTGCCAGCAGCTTACTAGGCCGGGACATTTACACTGAAGCTTTCTTT. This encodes CASSLLGRDIYTEAFF.

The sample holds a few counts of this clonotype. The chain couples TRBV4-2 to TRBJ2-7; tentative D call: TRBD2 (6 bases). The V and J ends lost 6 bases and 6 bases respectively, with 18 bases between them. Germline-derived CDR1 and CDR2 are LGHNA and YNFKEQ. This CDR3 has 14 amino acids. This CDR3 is CASRDGGNGAEQYF. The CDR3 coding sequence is TGTGCCAGCAGGGACGGAGGGAATGGGGCCGAGCAGTACTTC.

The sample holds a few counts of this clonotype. The CDR3 region has the DNA TGTGCCAGCAGTTACTCGCCCTTGACAATGGTGGGATACGAGCAGTACTTC. Its translation: CASSYSPLTMVGYEQYF. The chain uses TRBV6-2 or TRBV6-3 and TRBJ2-7, with no clear D. CDR1 and CDR2 (germline): MNHEY, SVGEGT. The CDR3 is 17 residues long. V was cut by 0 bases and J by 4 bases, with 19 bases left in between.

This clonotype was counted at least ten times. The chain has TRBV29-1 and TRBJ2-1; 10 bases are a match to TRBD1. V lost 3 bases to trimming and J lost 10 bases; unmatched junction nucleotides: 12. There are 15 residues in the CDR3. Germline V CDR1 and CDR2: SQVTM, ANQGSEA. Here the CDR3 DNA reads TGCAGCGTTGAGGTCCGGGACAGGGGATTCGGGGAGCAGTTCTTC. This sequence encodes CSVEVRDRGFGEQFF.

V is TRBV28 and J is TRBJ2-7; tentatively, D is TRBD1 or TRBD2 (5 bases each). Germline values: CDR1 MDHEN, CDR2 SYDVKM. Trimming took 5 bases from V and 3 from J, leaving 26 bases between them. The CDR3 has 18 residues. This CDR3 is CASSPTIDPAGTYYEQYF. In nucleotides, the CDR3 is TGTGCCAGCAGTCCAACCATAGATCCGGCAGGGACCTACTACGAGCAGTACTTC. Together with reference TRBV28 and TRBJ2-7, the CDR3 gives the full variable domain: DVKVTQSSRYLVKRTGEKVFLECVQDMDHENMFWYRQDPGLGLRLIYFSYDVKMKEKGDIPEGYSVSREKKERFSLILESASTNQTSMYLCASSPTIDPAGTYYEQYFGPGTRLTVT.

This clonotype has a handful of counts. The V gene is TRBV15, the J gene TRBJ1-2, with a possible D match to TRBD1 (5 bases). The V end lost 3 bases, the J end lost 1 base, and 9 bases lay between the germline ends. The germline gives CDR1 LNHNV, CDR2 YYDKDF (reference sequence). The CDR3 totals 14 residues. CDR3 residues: CATSRTTDNYGYTF. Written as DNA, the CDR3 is TGTGCCACCAGCAGGACGACAGATAACTATGGCTACACCTTC.

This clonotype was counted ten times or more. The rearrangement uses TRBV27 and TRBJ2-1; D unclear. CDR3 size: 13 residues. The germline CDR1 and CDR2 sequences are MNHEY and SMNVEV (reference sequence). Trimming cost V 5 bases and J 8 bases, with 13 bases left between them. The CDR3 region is CASSLTTAYEQFF. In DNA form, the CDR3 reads TGTGCCAGCAGTCTTACCACAGCGTATGAGCAGTTCTTC.

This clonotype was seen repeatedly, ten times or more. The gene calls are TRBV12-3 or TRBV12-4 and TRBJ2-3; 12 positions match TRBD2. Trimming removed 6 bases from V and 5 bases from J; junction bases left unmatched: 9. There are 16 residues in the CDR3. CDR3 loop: CASSLLAGGPQDTQYF. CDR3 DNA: TGTGCCAGCAGCCTCCTAGCGGGAGGGCCGCAAGATACGCAGTATTTT.

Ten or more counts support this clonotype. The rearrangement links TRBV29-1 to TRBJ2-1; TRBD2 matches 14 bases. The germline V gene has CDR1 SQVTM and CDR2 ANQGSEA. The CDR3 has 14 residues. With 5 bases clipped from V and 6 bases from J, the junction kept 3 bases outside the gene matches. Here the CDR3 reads CSVFGTSGSNEQFF. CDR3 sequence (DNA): TGCAGCGTTTTCGGGACTAGCGGGAGCAATGAGCAGTTCTTC.

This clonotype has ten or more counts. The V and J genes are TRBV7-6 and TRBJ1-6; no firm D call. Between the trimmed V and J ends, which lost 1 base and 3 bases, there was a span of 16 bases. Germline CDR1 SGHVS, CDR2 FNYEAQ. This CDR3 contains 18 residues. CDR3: CASSLVPYRASYNSPLHF. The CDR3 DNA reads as TGTGCCAGCAGCTTAGTCCCCTACAGAGCAAGCTATAATTCACCCCTCCACTTT.